This T cell receptor beta chain was sequenced for a study of blood T cell repertoires in COVID-19. Turning to the study itself: Italy, Spain and the United States were the sources of the convalescent and acute COVID-19 samples. T cells, B-cell-depleted T cells, or PBMCs provided the cDNA or gDNA that served as material.

In the authors' workflow: Amplification with reference gene primers provided the estimates of nucleated cell counts. Method: immunoSEQ multiplex PCR; TCRdb's copy keeps in-frame clones and lacks some. Clone size and V and J calls were adopted from that table, with D and trimming inferred from the DNA. The sample has 400,000 to 450,000 clones, 75% to 90% seen once. V was pared by 7 bases and J by 5 bases, with 17 bases between. This CDR3 comprises 13 residues. The germline V gene has CDR1 SQVTM and CDR2 ANQGSEA. Seattle researchers signed up patients amid active infection and tracked them longitudinally.

The chain employs TRBV29-1 and TRBJ1-1; possible D gene TRBD1, 6 bases. The sample taken for sequencing was peripheral blood. The TCR sequence derives from a woman between 40 and 50 years old with COVID-19, enrolled during active disease. CDR3 sequence: CSATTGGKTEAFF. The CDR3 nucleotides read TGCAGCGCTACGACAGGTGGAAAAACTGAAGCTTTCTTT.